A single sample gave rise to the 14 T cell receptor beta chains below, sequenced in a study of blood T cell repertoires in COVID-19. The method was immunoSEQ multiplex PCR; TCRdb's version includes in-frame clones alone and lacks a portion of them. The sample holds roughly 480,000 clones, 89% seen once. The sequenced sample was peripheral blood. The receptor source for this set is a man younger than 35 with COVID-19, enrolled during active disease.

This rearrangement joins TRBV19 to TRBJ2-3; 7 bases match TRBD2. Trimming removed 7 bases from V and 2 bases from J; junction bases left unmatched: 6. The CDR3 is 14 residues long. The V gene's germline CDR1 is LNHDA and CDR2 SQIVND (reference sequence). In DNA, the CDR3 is TGTGCCAGTACCCCTAGCGGATACACAGATACGCAGTATTTT. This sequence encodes CASTPSGYTDTQYF.

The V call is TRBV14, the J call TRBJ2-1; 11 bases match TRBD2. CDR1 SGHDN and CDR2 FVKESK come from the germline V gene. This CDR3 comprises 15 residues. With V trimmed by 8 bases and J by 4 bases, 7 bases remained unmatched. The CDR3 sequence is CASGEGLADYNEQFF. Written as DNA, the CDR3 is TGTGCCAGCGGCGAGGGACTAGCGGATTACAATGAGCAGTTCTTC.

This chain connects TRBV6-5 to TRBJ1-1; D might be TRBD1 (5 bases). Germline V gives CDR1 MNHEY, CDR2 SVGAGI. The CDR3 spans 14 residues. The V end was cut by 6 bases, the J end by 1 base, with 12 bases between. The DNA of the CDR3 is TGTGCCAGCAGGTACGGGGCTGGGAACACTGAAGCTTTCTTT. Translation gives CASRYGAGNTEAFF.

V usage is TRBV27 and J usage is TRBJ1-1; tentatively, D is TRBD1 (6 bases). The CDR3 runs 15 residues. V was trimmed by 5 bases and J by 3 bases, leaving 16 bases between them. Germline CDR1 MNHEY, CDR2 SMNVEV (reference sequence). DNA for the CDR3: TGTGCCAGCAGTCCGGTTCGGGGGGCATACACTGAAGCTTTCTTT. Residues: CASSPVRGAYTEAFF.

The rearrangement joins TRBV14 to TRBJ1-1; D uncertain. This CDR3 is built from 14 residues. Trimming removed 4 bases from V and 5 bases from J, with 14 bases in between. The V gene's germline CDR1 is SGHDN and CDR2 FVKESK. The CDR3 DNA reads TGTGCCAGCAGCCCGGCGGCTAGGTGGACTGAAGCTTTCTTT. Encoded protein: CASSPAARWTEAFF.

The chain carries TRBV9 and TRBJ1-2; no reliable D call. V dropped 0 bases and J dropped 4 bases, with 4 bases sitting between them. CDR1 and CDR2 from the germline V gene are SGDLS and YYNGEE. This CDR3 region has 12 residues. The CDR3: CASSVGSYGYTF. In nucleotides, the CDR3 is TGTGCCAGCAGCGTAGGCAGCTATGGCTACACCTTC.

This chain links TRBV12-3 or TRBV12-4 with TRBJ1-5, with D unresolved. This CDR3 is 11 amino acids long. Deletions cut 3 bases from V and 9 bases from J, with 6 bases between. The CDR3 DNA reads TGTGCCAGCAGTTTCGGCGGGCCCCAGCATTTT. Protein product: CASSFGGPQHF.

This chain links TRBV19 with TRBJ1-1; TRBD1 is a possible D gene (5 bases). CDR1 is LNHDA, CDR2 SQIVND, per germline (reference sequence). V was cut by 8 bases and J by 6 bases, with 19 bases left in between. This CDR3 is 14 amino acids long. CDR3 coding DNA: TGTGCCAGTCGACAGTCCAGACCGGAGCCTGAAGCTTTCTTT. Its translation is CASRQSRPEPEAFF.

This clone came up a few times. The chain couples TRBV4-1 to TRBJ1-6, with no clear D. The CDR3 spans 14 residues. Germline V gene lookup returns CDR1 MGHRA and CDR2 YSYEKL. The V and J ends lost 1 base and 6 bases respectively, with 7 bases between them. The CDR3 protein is CASSQAQSNSPLHF. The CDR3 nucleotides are TGCGCCAGCAGCCAAGCACAGTCTAATTCACCCCTCCACTTT.

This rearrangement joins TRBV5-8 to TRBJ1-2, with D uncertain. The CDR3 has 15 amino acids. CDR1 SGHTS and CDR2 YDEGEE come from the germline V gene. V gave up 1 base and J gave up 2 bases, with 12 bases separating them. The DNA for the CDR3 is TGTGCCAGCAGCTTGTGGCGGAATCGAAACTATGGCTACACCTTC. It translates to CASSLWRNRNYGYTF.

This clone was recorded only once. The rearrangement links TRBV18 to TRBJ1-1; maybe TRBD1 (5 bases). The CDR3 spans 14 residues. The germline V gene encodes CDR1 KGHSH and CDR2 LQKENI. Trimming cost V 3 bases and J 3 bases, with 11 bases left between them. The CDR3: CASSPASRDTEAFF. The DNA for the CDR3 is TGTGCCAGCTCACCGGCGAGCAGGGACACTGAAGCTTTCTTT.

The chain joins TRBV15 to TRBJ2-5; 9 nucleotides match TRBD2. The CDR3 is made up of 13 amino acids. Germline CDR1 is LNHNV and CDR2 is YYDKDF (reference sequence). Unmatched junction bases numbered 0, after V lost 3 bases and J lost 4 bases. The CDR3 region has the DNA TGTGCCACCAGCAGGACTAGCGGAGAGACCCAGTACTTC. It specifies CATSRTSGETQYF. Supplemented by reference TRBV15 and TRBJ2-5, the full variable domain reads DAMVIQNPRYQVTQFGKPVTLSCSQTLNHNVMYWYQQKSSQAPKLLFHYYDKDFNNEADTPDNFQSRRPNTSFCFLDIRSPGLGDTAMYLCATSRTSGETQYFGPGTRLLVL.

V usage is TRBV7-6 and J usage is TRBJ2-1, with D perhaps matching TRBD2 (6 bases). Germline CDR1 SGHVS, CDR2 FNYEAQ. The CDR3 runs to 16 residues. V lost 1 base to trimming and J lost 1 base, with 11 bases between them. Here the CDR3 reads CASSLVARGSYNEQFF. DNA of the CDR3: TGTGCCAGCAGCTTAGTAGCGCGGGGATCCTACAATGAGCAGTTCTTC.

CDR3 sequence: CASSEAPDRGYEQFF. The DNA for the CDR3 is TGTGCCAGCAGTGAAGCGCCGGACAGGGGCTATGAGCAGTTCTTC. The genes are TRBV6-1 and TRBJ2-1; TRBD1 agrees at 9 bases. V lost 0 bases and J lost 8; bases outside the gene matches: 5. This CDR3 is 15 amino acids long. Per germline, CDR1 MNHNS and CDR2 SASEGT.